The T cell receptor beta chain under discussion was sequenced for a study of blood T cells in healthy people across ages. With respect to this clonotype: A much larger clone differs from this one at a single base, so this may be a read error.

Germline V CDR1 and CDR2: SGDLS, YYNGEE. V lost 3 bases to trimming and J lost 5 bases, with 14 bases between them. This CDR3 is built from 14 residues. PCR was performed a second time for roughly 7 to 11 cycles using a sample-barcoded 5' primer and a J-beta primer mix. TCRdb reanalysed the 5' RACE reads using MiXCR and keeps one entry per CDR3 protein. The sample holds 550,000 to 650,000 distinct CDR3 sequences, approximately 30% seen once. This sequence originates from a woman over 75 in good health. The source material was blood. This rearrangement joins TRBV9 to TRBJ2-5; possibly TRBD1 or TRBD2 for D (6 bases each). The CDR3 sequence is CASSGALGGETQYF. In DNA, the CDR3 is TGTGCCAGCAGCGGAGCCCTAGGGGGGGAGACCCAGTACTTC.